This TCR beta chain was sequenced during a study of cytomegalovirus exposure and HLA in healthy donors. The PCR had 60 Vbeta and 13 Jbeta primers. Using immunoSEQ multiplex PCR, the repertoire was profiled, and TCRdb retains in-frame clones only, with some absent. Among 150,000 to 200,000 clones, 75% to 85% were seen once, and the ten largest hold less than 0.85%. CDR3 size: 16 residues. V shed 6 bases and J shed 3 bases, with 18 bases lying between them. CDR1 MNHEY and CDR2 SMNVEV come from the germline V gene (reference sequence). The sample was PBMCs. The V call is TRBV27, the J call TRBJ2-1, with D possibly being TRBD1 (6 bases). This receptor was taken from a woman aged 18-29 years in good health and CMV-seronegative. In DNA, the CDR3 is TGTGCCAGCAGAGACTCCCAGGGGATTGACTACAATGAGCAGTTCTTC. Residues: CASRDSQGIDYNEQFF.